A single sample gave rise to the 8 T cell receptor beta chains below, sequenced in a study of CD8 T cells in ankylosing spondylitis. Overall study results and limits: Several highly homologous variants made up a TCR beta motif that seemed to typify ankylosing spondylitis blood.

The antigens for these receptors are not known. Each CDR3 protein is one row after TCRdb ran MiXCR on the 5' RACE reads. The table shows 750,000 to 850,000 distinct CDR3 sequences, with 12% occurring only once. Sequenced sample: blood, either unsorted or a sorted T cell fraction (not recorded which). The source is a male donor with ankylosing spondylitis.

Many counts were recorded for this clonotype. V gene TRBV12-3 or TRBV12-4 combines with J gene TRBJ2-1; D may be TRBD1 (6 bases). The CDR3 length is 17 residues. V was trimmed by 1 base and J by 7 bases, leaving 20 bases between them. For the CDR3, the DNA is TGTGCCAGCAGTTTAGGTGTGGGGGCCCGCCTTTATAATGAGCAGTTCTTC. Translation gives CASSLGVGARLYNEQFF.

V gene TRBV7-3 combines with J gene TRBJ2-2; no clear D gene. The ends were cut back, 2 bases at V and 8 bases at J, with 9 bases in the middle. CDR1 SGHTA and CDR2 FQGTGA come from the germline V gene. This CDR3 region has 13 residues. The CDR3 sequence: CASSLGELGELFF. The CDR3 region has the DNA TGTGCCAGCAGCTTAGGGGAATTGGGGGAGCTGTTTTTT.

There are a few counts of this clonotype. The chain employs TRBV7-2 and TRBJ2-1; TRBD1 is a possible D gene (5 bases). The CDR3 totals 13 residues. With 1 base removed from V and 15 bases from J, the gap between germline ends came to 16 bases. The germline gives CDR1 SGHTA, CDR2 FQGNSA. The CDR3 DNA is TGTGCCAGCAGCTTAGAAGGGGCCGATAAGCTGTTCTTC. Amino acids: CASSLEGADKLFF.

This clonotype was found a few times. CDR3 loop: CASSSPAWTQYF. CDR3 DNA: TGTGCCAGCAGTTCTCCGGCCTGGACCCAGTACTTC. The chain recombines TRBV12-3 or TRBV12-4 with TRBJ2-5; D unclear. With 4 bases removed from V and 7 bases from J, the gap between germline ends came to 10 bases. CDR3 size: 12 residues.

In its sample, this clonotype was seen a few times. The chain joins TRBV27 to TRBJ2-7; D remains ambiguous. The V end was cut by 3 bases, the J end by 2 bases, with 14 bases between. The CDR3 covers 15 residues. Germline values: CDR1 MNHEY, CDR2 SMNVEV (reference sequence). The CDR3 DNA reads TGTGCCAGCAGTTTTTCGGCAGCCTCGACCTACGAGCAGTACTTC. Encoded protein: CASSFSAASTYEQYF.

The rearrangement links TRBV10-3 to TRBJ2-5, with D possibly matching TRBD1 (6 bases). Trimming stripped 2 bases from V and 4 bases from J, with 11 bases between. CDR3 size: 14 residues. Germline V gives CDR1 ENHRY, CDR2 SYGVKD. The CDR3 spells CAISERKGGETQYF. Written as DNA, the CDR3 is TGTGCCATCAGTGAGAGGAAAGGGGGAGAGACCCAGTACTTC.

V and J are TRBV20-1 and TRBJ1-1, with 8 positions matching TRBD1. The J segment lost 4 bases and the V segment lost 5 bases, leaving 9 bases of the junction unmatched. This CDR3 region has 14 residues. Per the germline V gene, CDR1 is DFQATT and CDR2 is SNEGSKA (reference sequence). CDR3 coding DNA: TGCAGTGCTGCGAGGACAGGGTGGCGCACTGAAGCTTTCTTT. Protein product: CSAARTGWRTEAFF.

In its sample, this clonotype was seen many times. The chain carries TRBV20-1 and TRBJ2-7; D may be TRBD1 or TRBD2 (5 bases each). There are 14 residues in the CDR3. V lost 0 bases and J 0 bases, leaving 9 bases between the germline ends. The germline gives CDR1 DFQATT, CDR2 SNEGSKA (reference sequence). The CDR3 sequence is CSARDSRGSYEQYF. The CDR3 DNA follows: TGCAGTGCTAGAGATTCGAGGGGCTCCTACGAGCAGTACTTC.